The 6 T cell receptor beta chains presented below share a single source sample, sequenced in a study of CD8 T cells in ankylosing spondylitis. Study-level results: For ankylosing spondylitis blood, a TCR beta motif of under ten highly homologous variants appeared characteristic.

Antigen specificity for these receptors is unknown. From the 5' RACE reads, TCRdb called clonotypes with MiXCR, one entry per CDR3 protein. The data hold about 540,000 distinct CDR3 sequences, with roughly 13% observed a single time. Sequences were obtained from blood, either unsorted or a sorted T cell fraction (not recorded which). The receptors originated from a male donor with ankylosing spondylitis.

The CDR3, as DNA: TGCGCCAGCAGCTTGATTAGGGATTTAGTGTACACCGGGGAGCTGTTTTTT. It yields the protein CASSLIRDLVYTGELFF. The rearrangement joins TRBV5-1 to TRBJ2-2; D not certain. The CDR3 totals 17 residues. V dropped 1 base and J dropped 3 bases, with 16 bases sitting between them. Germline V CDR1 and CDR2: SGHRS, YFSETQ.

This clonotype showed up just a few times. As the CDR3 is not closed by the conserved phenylalanine or tryptophan, this likely results from a read error. The limits of the CDR3 on the DNA are not certain, so only TCRdb's listed CDR3 is given. The chain links TRBV2 to TRBJ1-2; the DNA was not used to check the table's D call, TRBD1. CDR1 is SNHLY, CDR2 FYNNEI, per germline. Counting both end residues, the CDR3 totals 14 amino acids. CDR3: CASRSDRARVIERL.

This clonotype was observed many times. The CDR3 DNA follows: TGTGCCAGCAGTTTAAAGGGCTTTTACACTGAAGCTTTCTTT. Residues: CASSLKGFYTEAFF. The chain recombines TRBV12-3 or TRBV12-4 with TRBJ1-1; D remains unclear. The ends were cut back, 2 bases at V and 3 bases at J, with 10 bases in the middle. The CDR3 loop spans 14 amino acids.

This clonotype was seen a few times. The rearrangement uses TRBV3-1 and TRBJ2-7, with D perhaps TRBD2 (6 bases). This CDR3 comprises 15 residues. Germline V lookup: CDR1 LGHDT, CDR2 YNNKEL (reference sequence). Trimming left V 1 base short and J 3 bases short, with 13 bases between. DNA for the CDR3: TGTGCCAGCAGCCAAGTGGGGCAGGGAGGCTACGAGCAGTACGTC. It is translated as CASSQVGQGGYEQYV.

This clonotype came up a few times. The chain couples TRBV21-1 to TRBJ2-7; the DNA was not used to check the table's D call, TRBD1. TRBV21-1 is a recognized pseudogene. The CDR3 is made up of 18 amino acids. CDR3 loop: CASSNWVNDRDPPLKQYF. CDR3 DNA sequence: TGTGCCAGCAGCAATTGGGTGAACGACCGGGACCCCCCTCTAAAGCAGTACTTC.

This clonotype came up a few times. The chain recombines TRBV24-1 with TRBJ1-1; 7 bases are a match to TRBD1. Germline assignment: CDR1 KGHDR and CDR2 SFDVKD. The CDR3 totals 14 residues. After removal of 2 bases from V and 8 bases from J, the junction contained 7 bases not matched to a gene. CDR3 residues: CATSDSSTGLEAFF. The CDR3 nucleotides are TGTGCCACCAGTGATTCTTCGACAGGGCTCGAAGCTTTCTTT.